This T cell receptor (beta chain) derives from a study of blood T cell repertoires in COVID-19. Study overall: Some COVID-19 samples were acute and others convalescent; all came from the United States, Italy and Spain.

A remark on this clone: The junction departs from germline at one end; a sequencing error may be responsible.

Enrolment of Seattle patients took place during active infection, and they were followed longitudinally. Germline CDR1 SNHLY, CDR2 FYNNEI. The CDR3 length is 15 residues. The table came from immunoSEQ multiplex PCR; TCRdb's copy has only in-frame clones and leaves some out. The table has 200,000 to 250,000 clones, roughly 80% seen once. This rearrangement joins TRBV2 to TRBJ1-3, with 7 bases identical to TRBD1. This clonotype was sampled from a woman of 80 years or more with COVID-19, enrolled during active disease. Material for sequencing was peripheral blood. CDR3 protein: CASREGQASGNTIYF. In nucleotides, the CDR3 is TGTGCCAGCAGGGAAGGACAGGCCTCTGGAAACACCATATATTTT.